Listed below are T cell receptor beta chains from one sample, sequenced in a study of vaccination effects on CD4 cells after COVID-19. No antigen has been assigned to these receptors. Method: immunoSEQ multiplex PCR; TCRdb's copy keeps in-frame clones and lacks some. The table shows roughly 23,000 clones, with 77% occurring only once. The starting material was CD4+ T cells from PBMCs cultured with HCoV-NL63 spike peptides, obtained after COVID-19 vaccination. These TCRs come from a human donor who received a COVID-19 vaccine. Each CDR3 is given with its conserved first and last residue. The D gene is left open where the match is weak. Size values are once, few and many counts, or a class for expanded clones, and some rows have none.

J | size | D | V | CDR3 | DNA
TRBJ2-5 | once | NA | TRBV28 | CASMVGGRTTQYF | TGTGCCAGCATGGTAGGGGGGAGAACGACCCAGTACTTC
TRBJ2-3 | NA | TRBD2 | TRBV5-1 | CASSLAQGGGGTQYF | TGCGCCAGCAGCTTGGCCCAAGGTGGCGGGGGTACGCAGTATTTT
TRBJ2-5 | NA | NA | TRBV28 | CASTPGVWETQYF | TGTGCCAGCACGCCAGGGGTTTGGGAGACCCAGTACTTC
TRBJ2-1 | few | TRBD2 | TRBV6-6 | CASRSESGRAEQFF | TGTGCCAGCCGTTCAGAGAGCGGGAGGGCGGAGCAGTTCTTC
TRBJ1-6 | once | NA | TRBV5-1 | CASSLGQESSPLHF | TGCGCCAGCAGCTTGGGACAGGAGAGTTCACCCCTCCACTTT
TRBJ1-2 | NA | NA | TRBV5-8 | CASSLKGGLNYGYTF | TGTGCCAGCAGCTTGAAGGGGGGCCTAAACTATGGCTACACCTTC
TRBJ1-1 | once | TRBD1 | TRBV10-3 | CAIGTGGGEAFF | TGTGCCATCGGTACAGGGGGTGGTGAAGCTTTCTTT
TRBJ1-1 | NA | NA | TRBV10-3 | CAISEPRNTEAFF | TGTGCCATCAGTGAACCCCGGAACACTGAAGCTTTCTTT
TRBJ2-1 | once | TRBD2 | TRBV4-2 | CASSQGRGLAGGFNEQFF | TGTGCCAGCAGCCAAGGAAGGGGACTAGCGGGGGGGTTTAATGAGCAGTTCTTC
TRBJ2-3 | NA | TRBD2 | TRBV2 | CASRLAGDATDTQYF | TGTGCCAGCCGACTAGCGGGAGATGCAACAGATACGCAGTATTTT
TRBJ2-7 | few | NA | TRBV3-1/TRBV3-2 | CASSQAQSGVGEQYF | TGTGCCAGCAGCCAAGCCCAGTCGGGGGTGGGGGAGCAGTACTTC
TRBJ2-7 | NA | TRBD2 | TRBV19 | CASSGRGAGASYEQYF | TGTGCCAGTAGTGGCAGAGGAGCGGGAGCCTCCTACGAGCAGTACTTC
TRBJ2-3 | NA | TRBD2 | TRBV4-1 | CASSQDREGGWTDTQYF | TGCGCCAGCAGCCAAGATCGGGAGGGAGGGTGGACAGATACGCAGTATTTT
TRBJ2-3 | NA | NA | TRBV2 | CASSGTASTDTQYF | TGTGCCAGCAGTGGGACAGCTAGCACAGATACGCAGTATTTT
TRBJ2-7 | NA | TRBD1 | TRBV28 | CASSLRKGAWGSSSYEQYF | TGTGCCAGCAGTTTACGGAAGGGGGCGTGGGGAAGCTCCTCCTACGAGCAGTACTTC
TRBJ1-1 | once | NA | TRBV5-1 | CASSPLGVAEAFF | TGCGCCAGCAGCCCCTTAGGAGTGGCTGAAGCTTTCTTT
TRBJ1-2 | NA | NA | TRBV19 | CASSREAGRPTSGYTF | TGTGCCAGTAGTAGGGAAGCTGGCAGGCCCACTTCTGGCTACACCTTC
TRBJ2-7 | NA | NA | TRBV7-2 | CASSLVGSQGEQYF | TGTGCCAGCAGCCTCGTGGGCTCCCAGGGCGAGCAGTACTTC
TRBJ2-7 | NA | TRBD1 | TRBV30 | CAWSRTGWKYEQYF | TGTGCCTGGAGTAGGACAGGGTGGAAATACGAGCAGTACTTC
TRBJ2-1 | NA | TRBD2 | TRBV18 | CASSQSGGASYNEQFF | TGTGCCAGCTCACAGTCGGGAGGGGCGTCCTACAATGAGCAGTTCTTC
TRBJ1-5 | NA | TRBD1 | TRBV4-2 | CASSRRGQGTQPQHF | TGTGCCAGCAGCCGGCGGGGACAGGGTACTCAGCCCCAGCATTTT
TRBJ2-1 | NA | NA | TRBV9 | CASSTPRREQFF | TGTGCCAGCAGCACTCCGAGGCGGGAGCAGTTCTTC
TRBJ1-2 | once | TRBD1 | TRBV18 | CASSPRTGVAYGYTF | TGTGCCAGCTCACCTCGGACAGGGGTGGCCTATGGCTACACCTTC
TRBJ2-7 | NA | NA | TRBV9 | CASSVRGNSYEQYF | TGTGCCAGCAGCGTAAGGGGGAACTCCTACGAGCAGTACTTC
TRBJ1-4 | few | NA | TRBV19 | CASTSLGGTTNEKLFF | TGTGCCAGTACGAGTTTGGGCGGGACCACTAATGAAAAACTGTTTTTT
TRBJ1-2 | NA | TRBD1 | TRBV30 | CAWGRDRFLVRGYTF | TGTGCCTGGGGTCGGGACAGGTTCTTGGTTCGTGGCTACACCTTC
TRBJ1-5 | NA | TRBD1 | TRBV18 | CASSGQGTNQPQHF | TGTGCCAGCTCAGGACAGGGAACCAATCAGCCCCAGCATTTT
TRBJ2-1 | NA | TRBD2 | TRBV11-2 | CASSSPSGSSYNEQFF | TGTGCCAGCAGCTCTCCTAGCGGGAGCTCCTACAATGAGCAGTTCTTC
TRBJ2-2 | once | NA | TRBV9 | CASRSGNGELFF | TGTGCCAGCAGGTCGGGGAACGGGGAGCTGTTTTTT
TRBJ1-2 | medium-sized | TRBD1 | TRBV7-9 | CASSDRGDSYTF | TGTGCCAGCAGTGACAGGGGAGACAGCTACACCTTC
TRBJ2-5 | NA | NA | TRBV9 | CASSAGSQETQYF | TGTGCCAGTTCGGCGGGGAGCCAAGAGACCCAGTACTTC
TRBJ1-5 | NA | TRBD1 | TRBV2 | CASSPTGGQPQHF | TGTGCCAGCAGTCCTACAGGGGGCCAGCCCCAGCATTTT
TRBJ2-1 | NA | NA | TRBV30 | CAWRTGASGQFF | TGTGCCTGGAGGACCGGGGCGTCCGGGCAGTTCTTC
TRBJ1-2 | once | TRBD1 | TRBV5-1 | CASSLRGGVHRGLDYGYTF | TGCGCCAGCAGCTTGAGGGGGGGAGTCCACAGGGGACTTGACTATGGCTACACCTTC
TRBJ2-7 | NA | NA | TRBV7-2 | CASSLEWPSDRSYEQYF | TGTGCCAGCAGCTTAGAATGGCCGAGCGACAGGTCCTACGAGCAGTACTTC
TRBJ1-5 | few | NA | TRBV7-2 | CASSLDNQPQHF | TGTGCCAGCAGCTTAGACAATCAGCCCCAGCATTTT
TRBJ2-7 | NA | TRBD2 | TRBV19 | CASSISGGTYEQYF | TGTGCCAGTAGTATTTCGGGAGGAACCTACGAGCAGTACTTC
TRBJ2-1 | once | TRBD2 | TRBV11-3 | CASSLWGTSGNNEQFF | TGTGCCAGCAGCTTGTGGGGGACTAGCGGAAACAATGAGCAGTTCTTC
TRBJ2-1 | few | TRBD2 | TRBV11-2 | CASSSRGGLSYNEQFF | TGTGCCAGCAGCTCTCGGGGGGGGCTGTCCTACAATGAGCAGTTCTTC
TRBJ1-1 | NA | NA | TRBV27 | CASSPRSPGSEAFF | TGTGCCAGCAGTCCCCGATCTCCAGGATCTGAAGCTTTCTTT
TRBJ2-2 | NA | NA | TRBV5-1 | CASRPDYTNTGELFF | TGCGCCAGCAGACCGGACTACACGAACACCGGGGAGCTGTTTTTT
TRBJ1-2 | NA | NA | TRBV7-2 | CASSSQAGASVYGYTF | TGTGCCAGCAGCTCCCAAGCGGGGGCCTCGGTCTATGGCTACACCTTC